The rows below give T cell receptor beta chains drawn from one sample of a study of shared clonotypes between healthy human individuals. Here immunoSEQ multiplex PCR was the method, and the copy in TCRdb shows in-frame clones only, minus some. Found here are some 800,000 clones, roughly 92% of them singletons; the top ten hold more than 20%. Specimen: naive CD8+ T cells sorted from blood. The receptors here all came from a man between 25 and 39 years old in good health. CDR3s include the opening cysteine and the closing phenylalanine or tryptophan. D genes are given only for firm matches.

j_call,d_call,v_call,cdr3_aa,cdr3_nt
TRBJ2-5,.,TRBV9,CASSEENYETQYF,TGTGCCAGCAGCGAGGAAAACTATGAGACCCAGTACTTC
TRBJ2-5,TRBD2,TRBV7-2,CASSFRELLAGGGETQYF,TGTGCCAGCAGCTTTCGGGAACTACTAGCGGGAGGTGGTGAGACCCAGTACTTC
TRBJ2-7,TRBD2,TRBV5-4,CASSLNGLAMYEQYF,TGTGCCAGCAGCTTGAATGGACTAGCGATGTACGAGCAGTACTTC
TRBJ1-4,TRBD1,TRBV27,CASSSIGQGTNEKLFF,TGTGCCAGCAGTTCGATCGGACAGGGGACTAATGAAAAACTGTTTTTT
TRBJ2-1,TRBD2,TRBV4-1,CASSQGGQREISYNEQFF,TGCGCCAGCAGCCAAGGAGGCCAGCGGGAGATATCCTACAATGAGCAGTTCTTC
TRBJ2-7,.,TRBV27,CASSLGPTYEQYF,TGTGCCAGCAGTTTAGGACCAACCTACGAGCAGTACTTC
TRBJ1-3,.,TRBV29-1,CSASRRGAAGDTIYF,TGCAGCGCCTCCAGGAGGGGCGCCGCAGGGGACACCATATATTTT
TRBJ2-7,TRBD2,TRBV27,CASSLGLAVGEQYF,TGTGCCAGCAGCTTAGGACTAGCGGTGGGAGAGCAGTACTTC
TRBJ2-7,TRBD2,TRBV14,CASSPYPGGPIYEQYF,TGTGCCAGCAGCCCTTATCCGGGAGGGCCTATTTACGAGCAGTACTTC
TRBJ1-1,TRBD1,TRBV30,CACLGTGVSTPWNTEAFF,TGTGCCTGCCTCGGGACAGGGGTTTCCACTCCCTGGAACACTGAAGCTTTCTTT
TRBJ2-1,.,TRBV4-1,CASSQGSGTYNEQFF,TGCGCCAGCAGCCAAGGTAGCGGTACCTACAATGAGCAGTTCTTC
TRBJ2-5,.,TRBV28,CASSLWFGTQYF,TGTGCCAGCAGTTTATGGTTTGGGACCCAGTACTTC
TRBJ2-5,.,TRBV29-1,CSVVARQETQYF,TGCAGCGTTGTTGCCAGACAAGAGACCCAGTACTTC
TRBJ2-2,.,TRBV27,CASSSNTGELFF,TGTGCCAGCAGTTCAAACACCGGGGAGCTGTTTTTT
TRBJ2-1,.,TRBV30,CAWSGQVGLYNEQFF,TGTGCCTGGAGTGGCCAAGTAGGGCTGTACAATGAGCAGTTCTTC